This T cell receptor beta chain stems from a study of cytomegalovirus exposure and HLA in healthy donors. V lost 4 bases to trimming and J lost 5 bases; unmatched junction nucleotides: 5. Germline CDR1 is SGHNT and CDR2 is YENEEA. The CDR3 totals 13 residues. The repertoire was sequenced with immunoSEQ multiplex PCR; TCRdb's copy has only in-frame clones and lacks some. This sample has about 68,000 clones, with roughly 96% found just once. The sample taken for sequencing was PBMCs. The chain is built from TRBV11-3 and TRBJ2-7, with 7 bases aligning to TRBD2. The source is a man between 18 and 29 years old in good health and CMV-seronegative. The CDR3 DNA reads TGTGCCAGCAGCTCGGGGGGAATACACGAGCAGTACTTC. Translation: CASSSGGIHEQYF.